What follows are 20 T cell receptor beta chains derived from one specimen sequenced in a study of early T cells in non-severe SARS-CoV-2 infection. TCRdb analysed the 5' RACE reads with MiXCR anew, one entry per CDR3 protein. The repertoire holds around 84,000 distinct CDR3 sequences, with roughly 12% as singletons. The sample was whole blood. The receptors here all came from an adult who was a healthcare worker with PCR-confirmed SARS-CoV-2 infection or an uninfected control (not recorded which).

This clonotype was detected a few times. The gene calls are TRBV5-1 and TRBJ2-1, with D tentatively TRBD2 (5 bases). The CDR3 has 12 residues. The V gene lost 6 bases and the J gene lost 6 bases, with 10 bases spanning the gap. Germline assignment: CDR1 SGHRS and CDR2 YFSETQ. The chain's CDR3 is CASNGEANEQFF. In nucleotides, the CDR3 is TGCGCCAGCAACGGGGAAGCCAATGAGCAGTTCTTC.

This sequence joins TRBV10-2 and TRBJ1-2; TRBD1 matches at 11 bases. CDR1 WSHSY and CDR2 SAAADI come from the germline V gene. J was trimmed by 6 bases and V by 7 bases; bases with no gene match: 4. The CDR3 runs to 13 residues. The CDR3 DNA is TGCGCCAGCATACGGGACAGGGGGGATGGCTACACCTTC. This sequence encodes CASIRDRGDGYTF.

This sequence joins TRBV24-1 and TRBJ2-2; 7 bases are shared with TRBD2. Germline CDR1 and CDR2: KGHDR and SFDVKD. Losses at the gene ends were 9 bases for V and 1 base for J; bases not matched to a gene: 16. The CDR3 is 18 residues long. For the CDR3, the DNA is TGTGCCACCCTCGAGGGTAGCGGGCCTATTAAGAACACCGGGGAGCTGTTTTTT. Protein sequence: CATLEGSGPIKNTGELFF.

The chain uses TRBV9 and TRBJ2-3, with TRBD2 matching over 8 bases. Germline lookup yields CDR1 SGDLS and CDR2 YYNGEE. This CDR3 has 13 amino acids. Unmatched junction bases numbered 2, after V lost 2 bases and J lost 6 bases. This CDR3 reads CASSVSGTDTQYF. The CDR3 nucleotides read TGTGCCAGCAGCGTTAGCGGGACGGATACGCAGTATTTT.

The chain links TRBV27 to TRBJ2-3, with D maybe TRBD2 (5 bases). V was shortened by 6 bases and J by 7 bases, with 20 bases between the two germline ends. CDR1 MNHEY and CDR2 SMNVEV come from the germline V gene (reference sequence). The CDR3 consists of 15 residues. The CDR3 protein is CASSVAGGSLYTQYF. The CDR3 coding sequence is TGTGCCAGCAGCGTGGCTGGCGGGTCGTTGTATACGCAGTATTTT.

The chain uses TRBV11-1 and TRBJ1-1, with 7 bases aligning to TRBD1. Germline-derived CDR1 and CDR2 are SGHAT and FQDESV (reference sequence). The CDR3 runs to 14 residues. After removal of 5 bases from V and 4 bases from J, the junction contained 7 bases not matched to a gene. The CDR3 sequence is CASSPQGVGTEAFF. CDR3 coding DNA: TGTGCCAGCAGCCCCCAGGGGGTGGGCACTGAAGCTTTCTTT. The complete variable domain, with remaining parts taken from reference TRBV11-1 and TRBJ1-1, reads EAEVAQSPRYKITEKSQAVAFWCDPISGHATLYWYRQILGQGPELLVQFQDESVVDDSQLPKDRFSAERLKGVDSTLKIQPAELGDSAMYLCASSPQGVGTEAFFGQGTRLTVV.

This clonotype was recorded many times. The chain couples TRBV29-1 to TRBJ1-2, with D perhaps TRBD1 (5 bases). There are 14 residues in the CDR3. Trimming removed 4 bases at V and 4 bases at J, with 16 bases between. Germline V gene data show CDR1 as SQVTM and CDR2 as ANQGSEA. The CDR3 bases are TGCAGCGTTGTTGGGGCGGCAGACGTCTATGGCTACACCTTC. This gives the protein CSVVGAADVYGYTF.

This clonotype was recorded many times. The chain is built from TRBV6-2 or TRBV6-3 and TRBJ2-7, with D possibly matching TRBD2 (7 bases). Germline CDR1 and CDR2: MNHEY and SVGEGT. CDR3 length equals 16 residues. Trimming left V 0 bases short and J 4 bases short, with 16 bases between. This CDR3 is CASSYSTWRGRYEQYF. CDR3 sequence (DNA): TGTGCCAGCAGTTACTCGACCTGGCGGGGGCGTTACGAGCAGTACTTC.

Many counts were recorded for this clonotype. V is TRBV5-5 and J is TRBJ2-1, with 9 bases aligning to TRBD1. Germline V CDR1 and CDR2: SGHKS, YYEKEE (reference sequence). The ends lost 4 bases at V and 9 bases at J; junction bases unmatched: 8. CDR3 size: 14 residues. The DNA of the CDR3 is TGTGCCAGCAGCCCCTCGGACAGGGGATCTGAGCAGTTCTTC. Its translation: CASSPSDRGSEQFF. Drawing the rest from reference TRBV5-5 and TRBJ2-1, the complete variable domain is DAGVTQSPTHLIKTRGQQVTLRCSPISGHKSVSWYQQVLGQGPQFIFQYYEKEERGRGNFPDRFSARQFPNYSSELNVNALLLGDSALYLCASSPSDRGSEQFFGPGTRLTVL.

Ten or more counts support this clonotype. The chain is built from TRBV12-3 or TRBV12-4 and TRBJ2-6; the D is unclear. The V and J ends lost 6 bases and 2 bases respectively, with 11 bases between them. This CDR3 region has 15 residues. The CDR3 reads CASRFLKPGANVLTF. The CDR3 region has the DNA TGTGCCAGCAGGTTTTTAAAGCCTGGGGCCAACGTCCTGACTTTC.

This clonotype was recorded at least ten times. V usage is TRBV19 and J usage is TRBJ2-3; TRBD1 or TRBD2 may be the D gene (7 bases each). The CDR3 consists of 16 residues. Trimming pared 3 bases from V and 4 bases from J, leaving 17 bases between. The germline CDR1 and CDR2 sequences are LNHDA and SQIVND (reference sequence). The CDR3 loop is CASSMGLTGRADTQYF. The CDR3 bases are TGTGCCAGTAGTATGGGGCTGACAGGGAGGGCAGATACGCAGTATTTT.

This clonotype has more than one count but fewer than ten. The CDR3 DNA follows: TGCGCCAGCAGCAGGACAGGGGGAGGCACTGAAGCTTTCTTT. Translation gives CASSRTGGGTEAFF. This chain links TRBV5-1 with TRBJ1-1; 10 nucleotides line up with TRBD1. The germline V gene encodes CDR1 SGHRS and CDR2 YFSETQ. The CDR3 has 14 residues. With 4 bases clipped from V and 4 bases from J, the junction kept 4 bases outside the gene matches.

This clonotype has at least ten counts. The chain combines TRBV28 with TRBJ1-2; possible D gene TRBD1, 5 bases. The CDR3 has 15 amino acids. Germline V CDR1 and CDR2: MDHEN, SYDVKM. Trimming stripped 2 bases from V and 7 bases from J, with 17 bases between. Here the CDR3 reads CASSLDAGRRGGYTF. CDR3 nucleotides: TGTGCCAGCAGTTTAGACGCAGGGAGGAGAGGTGGCTACACCTTC.

A few counts support this clonotype. The chain employs TRBV18 and TRBJ2-7; TRBD2 agrees at 13 bases. Trimming took 4 bases from V and 9 from J; bases not matched to a gene: 12. CDR1 is KGHSH, CDR2 LQKENI, per germline. The CDR3 sequence is 16 residues long. Here the CDR3 DNA reads TGTGCCAGCTCACTCCCGGGACTAGCGGGGACGATTGTGCAGTACTTC. Protein: CASSLPGLAGTIVQYF. Drawing the rest from reference TRBV18 and TRBJ2-7, the complete variable domain is NAGVMQNPRHLVRRRGQEARLRCSPMKGHSHVYWYRQLPEEGLKFMVYLQKENIIDESGMPKERFSAEFPKEGPSILRIQQVVRGDSAAYFCASSLPGLAGTIVQYFGPGTRLTVT.

The sample holds a few counts of this clonotype. This CDR3 fails to terminate in the conserved phenylalanine or tryptophan, so it likely reflects a read error. The limits of the CDR3 on the DNA are not certain, so only TCRdb's listed CDR3 is given. The chain is built from TRBV20-1 and TRBJ1-4; the table gives TRBD1 as D, unverified against the DNA. The V gene's germline CDR1 is DFQATT and CDR2 SNEGSKA (reference sequence). With termini counted, the CDR3 has 12 amino acids. The CDR3 sequence: CSATTKPWSQEV.

The chain is built from TRBV12-3 or TRBV12-4 and TRBJ1-2, with D possibly being TRBD1 (6 bases). Trimming took off 6 bases at V and 8 bases at J, with 16 bases between the two ends. This CDR3 contains 13 residues. This chain's CDR3 is CASRKRTVGGYTF. The DNA for the CDR3 is TGTGCCAGCAGAAAGCGGACAGTCGGAGGCTACACCTTC.

This clonotype was counted between two and nine times. This sequence joins TRBV14 and TRBJ2-7; unclear D gene. V lost 6 bases, J lost 1 base, and 7 bases lay in between. Germline-derived CDR1 and CDR2 are SGHDN and FVKESK. The CDR3 runs 12 residues. In DNA form, the CDR3 reads TGTGCCAGCAGTAAGGGTTCCTACGAGCAGTACTTC. Translating it yields CASSKGSYEQYF. Drawing the rest from reference TRBV14 and TRBJ2-7, the complete variable domain is EAGVTQFPSHSVIEKGQTVTLRCDPISGHDNLYWYRRVMGKEIKFLLHFVKESKQDESGMPNNRFLAERTGGTYSTLKVQPAELEDSGVYFCASSKGSYEQYFGPGTRLTVT.

This clonotype appeared many times. The chain links TRBV19 to TRBJ2-5, with D perhaps matching TRBD2 (5 bases). V was clipped by 7 bases and J by 7 bases, with 13 bases between them. The CDR3 spans 12 residues. Germline values: CDR1 LNHDA, CDR2 SQIVND (reference sequence). The CDR3 sequence: CASTGGSGTQYF. CDR3 nucleotides: TGTGCCAGTACAGGAGGCTCGGGGACCCAGTACTTC. The full variable domain, rest sourced from reference TRBV19 and TRBJ2-5, is DGGITQSPKYLFRKEGQNVTLSCEQNLNHDAMYWYRQDPGQGLRLIYYSQIVNDFQKGDIAEGYSVSREKKESFPLTVTSAQKNPTAFYLCASTGGSGTQYFGPGTRLLVL.

This clonotype appeared a few times. V and J are TRBV12-3 or TRBV12-4 and TRBJ1-4; tentatively, D is TRBD1 (5 bases). The CDR3 has 14 residues. Between the trimmed V and J ends, which lost 6 bases and 5 bases, there was a span of 13 bases. In nucleotides, the CDR3 is TGTGCCAGCAGCCTCTCAGGGCTCAATGAAAAACTGTTTTTT. It translates to CASSLSGLNEKLFF.

This clonotype was seen at least ten times. This chain links TRBV28 with TRBJ2-2; 9 nucleotides agree with TRBD2. CDR1 and CDR2 (germline): MDHEN, SYDVKM. The length of the CDR3 is 16 residues. The trim removed 6 bases at V and 5 bases at J, leaving 10 bases unmatched. The CDR3 DNA is TGTGCCAGCAGACGATACAATCTAGCGGGGACCGGGGAGCTGTTTTTT. Translating it yields CASRRYNLAGTGELFF.